Listed here are 32 T cell receptor beta chains from one sample, sequenced in a study of T cells in localized non-small cell lung cancer (dated by TCRdb to 2018 to 2020). Library construction relied on the immunoSEQ multiplex PCR assay. TCRdb took this table from immuneACCESS and kept in-frame rearrangements with V and J called. Such tables lack part of the clones; where checked against another copy, unresolved V genes explain under half of the gap, and the rest is unexplained. The sample contains some 50,000 clones, around nine tenths of them found a single time. The leading ten clones occupy about 15% of the sample. The input for sequencing was PBMCs, taken before any cancer treatment. These receptors were taken from a female donor with stage II lung adenocarcinoma.

This sequence joins TRBV6-1 and TRBJ1-5, with unresolved D. Germline lookup yields CDR1 MNHNS and CDR2 SASEGT. The CDR3 length is 14 residues. With 6 bases removed from V and 2 bases from J, the gap between germline ends came to 11 bases. CDR3 region: CASRTGGGNQPQHF. The CDR3 bases are TGTGCCAGCAGGACCGGCGGGGGCAATCAGCCCCAGCATTTT.

The chain combines TRBV4-1 with TRBJ1-5; D is perhaps TRBD1 (6 bases). The germline V gene encodes CDR1 MGHRA and CDR2 YSYEKL. This CDR3 region has 14 residues. V lost 3 bases to trimming and J lost 4 bases, with 10 bases between them. The CDR3 sequence: CASSQGHINQPQHF. As DNA, the CDR3 is TGCGCCAGCAGCCAGGGACACATTAATCAGCCCCAGCATTTT.

The CDR3 loop reads CASSPGGDQETQYF. The CDR3 bases are TGTGCCAGCAGCCCAGGGGGCGACCAAGAGACCCAGTACTTC. The J gene is TRBJ2-5, the V gene TRBV11-3, with 8 positions matching TRBD1. The CDR3 has 14 residues. V shed 5 bases and J 0 bases; nucleotides not matched to a gene: 2. Per the germline V gene, CDR1 is SGHNT and CDR2 is YENEEA.

The table lists this clone with a few counts. The chain couples TRBV18 to TRBJ2-1; D possibly corresponds to TRBD1 (6 bases). From germline, CDR1 is KGHSH and CDR2 LQKENI. Trimming shortened V by 2 bases and J by 1 base, and 9 bases separated the two germline ends. The CDR3 sequence is 15 residues long. The CDR3 DNA follows: TGTGCCAGCTCACCAGGGACACTGTCCTACAATGAGCAGTTCTTC. Protein: CASSPGTLSYNEQFF.

This chain links TRBV14 with TRBJ1-2; 8 bases match TRBD1. The CDR3 runs to 16 residues. With V trimmed by 0 bases and J by 7 bases, 10 bases remained unmatched. The germline V gene has CDR1 SGHDN and CDR2 FVKESK. In DNA form, the CDR3 reads TGTGCCAGCAGCCAAGAACGCCTCGGGACAGGATTTGGCTACACCTTC. Protein product: CASSQERLGTGFGYTF. The full variable domain, rest sourced from reference TRBV14 and TRBJ1-2, is EAGVTQFPSHSVIEKGQTVTLRCDPISGHDNLYWYRRVMGKEIKFLLHFVKESKQDESGMPNNRFLAERTGGTYSTLKVQPAELEDSGVYFCASSQERLGTGFGYTFGSGTRLTVV.

This chain connects TRBV21-1 to TRBJ1-2; the D segment call TRBD1 is taken from the table without a DNA check. TRBV21-1 is tagged as a pseudogene. The CDR3 loop spans 15 amino acids. CDR3: CASSLRTQGDYGYTF. The CDR3 DNA sequence: TGTGCCAGCAGCTTACGGACGCAGGGGGACTATGGCTACACCTTC.

This clone was counted once. V usage is TRBV6-1 and J usage is TRBJ1-2, with D uncertain. Trimming pared 1 base from V and 4 bases from J, leaving 16 bases between. This CDR3 is 16 amino acids long. Germline V gene lookup returns CDR1 MNHNS and CDR2 SASEGT. The CDR3 sequence: CASSEELGGSVYGYTF. DNA for the CDR3: TGTGCCAGCAGTGAAGAATTGGGAGGGTCTGTCTATGGCTACACCTTC.

This chain links TRBV7-3 with TRBJ2-1, with TRBD2 matching 9 bases. V gave up 3 bases and J gave up 3 bases; unmatched junction bases: 3. CDR3 length: 15 amino acids. Germline V gene sequence: CDR1 SGHTA, CDR2 FQGTGA. The DNA for the CDR3 is TGTGCCAGCAGCTTTGGACTAGCGCTCTACAATGAGCAGTTCTTC. As protein: CASSFGLALYNEQFF.

The chain joins TRBV2 to TRBJ2-7, with D hard to call. The CDR3 is 14 amino acids. Trimming left V 5 bases short and J 0 bases short, with 11 bases between. Germline CDR1 and CDR2: SNHLY and FYNNEI. The chain's CDR3 is CASSPVRSSYEQYF. The CDR3 nucleotides read TGTGCCAGCAGTCCCGTAAGGAGCTCCTACGAGCAGTACTTC.

Written as DNA, the CDR3 is TGTGCCAGTAGTGTCGTCAGCACCGGGGAGCTGTTTTTT. This translates into CASSVVSTGELFF. This chain joins TRBV19 and TRBJ2-2; D gene unclear. CDR1 is LNHDA, CDR2 SQIVND, per germline (reference sequence). This CDR3 is built from 13 residues. The V end lost 5 bases, the J end lost 4 bases, and 8 bases lay between the germline ends.

The chain links TRBV30 to TRBJ2-5, with 9 bases fitting TRBD2. The germline CDR1 and CDR2 sequences are GTSNPN and SVGIG (reference sequence). This CDR3 has 16 amino acids. Unmatched junction bases numbered 14, after V lost 5 bases and J lost 4 bases. The CDR3 DNA reads TGTGCCTGGCTTGCGGGAAGCGGGGGGTCAGGAGAGACCCAGTACTTC. Translating it yields CAWLAGSGGSGETQYF.

Here the CDR3 DNA reads TGTGCCAGCAGCTTATTTAGCGGGCTTGAGACCCAGTACTTC. Translation: CASSLFSGLETQYF. The chain recombines TRBV13 with TRBJ2-5; 7 nucleotides agree with TRBD2. The V gene's germline CDR1 is PRHDT and CDR2 FYEKMQ (reference sequence). The junction had 5 bases not matched to a gene; V was cut back by 2 bases and J by 5 bases. This CDR3 has 14 amino acids.

This clone has just a few counts. V usage is TRBV28 and J usage is TRBJ1-6; D possibly corresponds to TRBD1 (5 bases). The CDR3 totals 14 residues. Deletions cut 2 bases from V and 9 bases from J, with 11 bases between. CDR1 MDHEN and CDR2 SYDVKM come from the germline V gene. DNA of the CDR3: TGTGCCAGCAGTTTAATTGACGGGACTTCACCCCTCCACTTT. Translated: CASSLIDGTSPLHF.

The CDR3 bases are TGTGCCAGCAGCTTCGACAACTCTGGGGCCAACGTCCTGACTTTC. As protein: CASSFDNSGANVLTF. The chain employs TRBV5-6 and TRBJ2-6; D unresolved. Between the trimmed V and J ends, which lost 2 bases and 0 bases, there was a span of 6 bases. CDR3 size: 15 residues. Germline lookup yields CDR1 SGHDT and CDR2 YYEEEE.

This rearrangement joins TRBV6-5 to TRBJ2-2; D uncertain. The germline V and J ends were trimmed by 6 bases and 5 bases, with 10 bases remaining between them. CDR3 length: 13 residues. Germline assignment: CDR1 MNHEY and CDR2 SVGAGI. The CDR3 DNA reads as TGTGCCAGCAGCCTGACTGGTACCGGGGAGCTGTTTTTT. It is translated as CASSLTGTGELFF.

This sequence joins TRBV11-3 and TRBJ1-2, with TRBD1 as a possible D gene (6 bases). Germline assignment: CDR1 SGHNT and CDR2 YENEEA. The CDR3 covers 16 residues. The germline V and J ends were trimmed by 4 bases and 0 bases, with 15 bases remaining between them. CDR3 DNA: TGTGCCAGCAGCTCCCCCCGCAGGGGCGCTAACTATGGCTACACCTTC. Translating gives CASSSPRRGANYGYTF.

V and J are TRBV7-3 and TRBJ2-5, with 10 bases aligning to TRBD2. CDR3 length: 16 amino acids. V was pared by 11 bases and J by 4 bases, with 16 bases of the junction left unmatched. The germline CDR1 and CDR2 sequences are SGHTA and FQGTGA. CDR3 sequence reads: CARHFGASGGSETQYF. CDR3 nucleotides: TGTGCCCGCCATTTTGGGGCTAGCGGGGGCTCAGAGACCCAGTACTTC.

The chain employs TRBV15 and TRBJ2-2, with 10 bases lining up with TRBD1. CDR1 is LNHNV and CDR2 is YYDKDF in the germline V gene (reference sequence). The CDR3 length is 15 residues. After removal of 5 bases from V and 7 bases from J, the junction contained 7 bases not matched to a gene. This CDR3 is CATSAGTGAIGELFF. As DNA, the CDR3 is TGTGCCACCAGCGCCGGGACAGGGGCGATCGGGGAGCTGTTTTTT.

The chain uses TRBV29-1 and TRBJ2-7; tentative D call: TRBD1 (7 bases). The CDR3 is 14 residues long. V dropped 3 bases and J dropped 0 bases, with 12 bases sitting between them. The germline CDR1 and CDR2 sequences are SQVTM and ANQGSEA. The chain's CDR3 is CSVDRRGDSYEQYF. The CDR3, as DNA: TGCAGCGTTGATCGCAGGGGGGACTCCTACGAGCAGTACTTC.

The chain carries TRBV7-2 and TRBJ2-7; D might be TRBD1 or TRBD2, each matching 5 bases. Germline CDR1 is SGHTA and CDR2 is FQGNSA. The CDR3 has 13 residues. The germline V and J ends were trimmed by 3 bases and 6 bases, with 12 bases remaining between them. The CDR3 region has the DNA TGTGCCAGCAGCTTCCACATCGGGGCCGAGCAGTACTTC. This translates into CASSFHIGAEQYF.

The chain joins TRBV25-1 to TRBJ1-2; no reliable D call. Germline loops: CDR1 MGHDK, CDR2 SYGVNS. The V end was cut by 2 bases, the J end by 8 bases, with 18 bases between. The CDR3 is 15 amino acids. The CDR3 loop reads CASSEGGEVRGGYTF. The CDR3, as DNA: TGTGCCAGCAGTGAAGGAGGTGAGGTACGGGGAGGCTACACCTTC.

Notes on this clone: The junction departs from germline at one end; a sequencing error may be responsible. The chain carries TRBV6-1 and TRBJ2-7; D is unresolved. Per the germline V gene, CDR1 is MNHNS and CDR2 is SASEGT. The CDR3 loop spans 10 amino acids. CDR3 nucleotide sequence: TGTGCCAGCAGTGAAGCCATACTAAACTTC. Translating gives CASSEAILNF.

The chain employs TRBV27 and TRBJ1-1; D ambiguous. Looked up from germline, CDR1 is MNHEY and CDR2 is SMNVEV (reference sequence). This CDR3 spans 18 amino acids. V was clipped by 0 bases and J by 0 bases, with 17 bases between them. As DNA, the CDR3 is TGTGCCAGCAGTTTATCGGGCCGGGGAGCGAGGATGAACACTGAAGCTTTCTTT. As protein: CASSLSGRGARMNTEAFF.

The chain recombines TRBV10-1 with TRBJ1-2; 9 positions agree with TRBD1. Germline V gene lookup returns CDR1 WNHNN and CDR2 SYGVQD (reference sequence). The CDR3 consists of 13 residues. V was clipped by 3 bases and J by 6 bases; unmatched bases: 2. The CDR3 protein is CASSERQGDGYTF. Here the CDR3 DNA reads TGCGCCAGCAGTGAACGACAGGGGGATGGCTACACCTTC.

The chain combines TRBV19 with TRBJ2-1, with TRBD1 identical over 9 bases. This CDR3 is built from 14 residues. Trimming removed 3 bases from V and 5 bases from J; junction bases left unmatched: 2. Germline CDR1 is LNHDA and CDR2 is SQIVND (reference sequence). CDR3 residues: CASSIRDRDNEQFF. The CDR3 nucleotides are TGTGCCAGTAGTATCCGGGACAGGGACAATGAGCAGTTCTTC.

The chain combines TRBV29-1 with TRBJ1-1; 7 bases fit TRBD1. V shed 6 bases, J shed 1 base, and the junction held 2 bases outside the gene matches. Germline V gene data show CDR1 as SQVTM and CDR2 as ANQGSEA. The CDR3 runs to 12 residues. The CDR3, as DNA: TGCAGCGTCGGACAGGCGAACACTGAAGCTTTCTTT. This gives the protein CSVGQANTEAFF. Filled out from reference TRBV29-1 and TRBJ1-1, the complete variable domain reads SAVISQKPSRDICQRGTSLTIQCQVDSQVTMMFWYRQQPGQSLTLIATANQGSEATYESGFVIDKFPISRPNLTFSTLTVSNMSPEDSSIYLCSVGQANTEAFFGQGTRLTVV.

The J gene is TRBJ1-6, the V gene TRBV5-8; D perhaps matches TRBD1 (6 bases). Germline CDR1 SGHTS, CDR2 YDEGEE. V dropped 2 bases and J dropped 18 bases, with 9 bases sitting between them. The CDR3 extends over 10 amino acids. Here the CDR3 reads CASSFPGHHF. CDR3 nucleotide sequence: TGTGCCAGCAGCTTCCCGGGACACCACTTT.

By share, this clone counts as medium-sized. The chain combines TRBV13 with TRBJ1-6; D may be TRBD1 (5 bases). Looked up from germline, CDR1 is PRHDT and CDR2 is FYEKMQ (reference sequence). CDR3 length: 18 residues. V was pared by 1 base and J by 10 bases, with 23 bases between. CDR3 loop: CASSLAFGGGTPESPLHF. The CDR3 DNA is TGTGCCAGCAGCTTAGCCTTCGGGGGGGGAACCCCAGAATCACCCCTCCACTTT.

This clone was seen just once. The CDR3 region is CASSSTRETQYF. In DNA, the CDR3 is TGTGCCAGCAGCTCCACCCGAGAGACCCAGTACTTC. The gene calls are TRBV5-8 and TRBJ2-5; D is uncertain. Germline V lookup: CDR1 SGHTS, CDR2 YDEGEE. V lost 3 bases to trimming and J lost 4 bases, with 7 bases between them. The CDR3 runs 12 residues.

This chain connects TRBV30 to TRBJ2-1; no clear D gene. There are 16 residues in the CDR3. Germline CDR1 and CDR2: GTSNPN and SVGIG (reference sequence). The V and J ends lost 2 bases and 0 bases respectively, with 14 bases between them. CDR3 sequence (DNA): TGTGCCTGGAGTCCCGGTCATTTTGGCTCCTACAATGAGCAGTTCTTC. Protein product: CAWSPGHFGSYNEQFF.

The J gene is TRBJ2-1, the V gene TRBV6-5; TRBD2 matches at 11 bases. Losses at the gene ends were 6 bases for V and 1 base for J; bases not matched to a gene: 2. Germline CDR1 is MNHEY and CDR2 is SVGAGI. The length of the CDR3 is 15 residues. CDR3 in DNA: TGTGCCAGCAGCATAGCGGGGGGGTCCTACAATGAGCAGTTCTTC. It codes for CASSIAGGSYNEQFF.

The CDR3 spells CASSEVNTGAYEQYF. As DNA, the CDR3 is TGTGCCAGCAGTGAAGTAAATACAGGGGCCTACGAGCAGTACTTC. The V gene is TRBV2, the J gene TRBJ2-7, with 7 nucleotides matching TRBD1. The CDR3 has 15 residues. Germline assignment: CDR1 SNHLY and CDR2 FYNNEI. V shed 1 base, J shed 2 bases, and the junction held 5 bases outside the gene matches.